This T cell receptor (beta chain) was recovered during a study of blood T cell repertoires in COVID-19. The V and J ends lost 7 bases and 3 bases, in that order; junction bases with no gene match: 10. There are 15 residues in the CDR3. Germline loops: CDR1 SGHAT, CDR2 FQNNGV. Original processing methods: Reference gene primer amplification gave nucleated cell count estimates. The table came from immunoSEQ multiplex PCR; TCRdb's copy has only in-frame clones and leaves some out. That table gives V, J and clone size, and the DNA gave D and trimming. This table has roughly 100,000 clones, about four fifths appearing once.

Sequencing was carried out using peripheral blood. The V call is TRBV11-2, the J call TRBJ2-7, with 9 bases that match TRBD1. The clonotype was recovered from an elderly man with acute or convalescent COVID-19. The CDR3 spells CASTDLGTGSYEQYF. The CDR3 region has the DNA TGTGCCAGCACCGACCTGGGGACAGGGAGCTACGAGCAGTACTTC.